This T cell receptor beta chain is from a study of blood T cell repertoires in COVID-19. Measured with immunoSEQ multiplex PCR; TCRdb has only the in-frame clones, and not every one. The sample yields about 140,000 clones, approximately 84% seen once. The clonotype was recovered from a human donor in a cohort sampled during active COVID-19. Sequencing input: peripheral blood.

The CDR3 sequence is CASSQPGLIDNEQFF. In nucleotides, the CDR3 is TGTGCCAGCAGCCAACCGGGACTGATTGACAATGAGCAGTTCTTC. V is TRBV4-2 and J is TRBJ2-1; D might be TRBD2 (6 bases). Trimming stripped 2 bases from V and 5 bases from J, with 13 bases between. This CDR3 region has 15 residues. Germline values: CDR1 LGHNA, CDR2 YNFKEQ.